One and the same sample provided the 19 T cell receptor beta chains below, sequenced in a study of T-cell reconstitution after alpha-beta-depleted transplantation in children. Library preparation (for TCRbeta) was performed with unique molecular identifiers. TCRdb fed the PCR reads into MiXCR, producing one record per CDR3 protein. The sample records 300,000 to 400,000 distinct CDR3 sequences, about 16% being singletons. Here the sequenced sample was PBMCs, mostly from graft donor cells, taken 360 days after TCRalphabeta/CD19-depleted stem cell transplant. All receptors derive from a male patient aged 2-9 years who had a stem cell transplant for acute lymphoblastic leukemia, so the T cells may come from the graft donor.

This clonotype was seen a few times. This chain connects TRBV7-2 to TRBJ2-7; D not certain. V was pared by 1 base and J by 5 bases, with 12 bases between. CDR1 SGHTA and CDR2 FQGNSA come from the germline V gene. This CDR3 has 14 residues. The CDR3 here is CASSLGLRVDEQYF. The DNA for the CDR3 is TGTGCCAGCAGCTTAGGGCTAAGGGTGGACGAGCAGTACTTC.

This clonotype was seen many times. The chain recombines TRBV3-1 with TRBJ2-6, with 8 bases aligning to TRBD1. Unmatched junction bases numbered 13, after V lost 0 bases and J lost 3 bases. CDR3 length: 20 residues. Looked up from germline, CDR1 is LGHDT and CDR2 is YNNKEL (reference sequence). The CDR3 region has the DNA TGTGCCAGCAGCCAAGACCTCTGGGACAGGCCTAAAGGTGGGGCCAACGTCCTGACTTTC. Translated, it gives CASSQDLWDRPKGGANVLTF.

In its sample, this clonotype was seen a few times. The CDR3 DNA reads TGTGCCAGCAGTTTACGCCGGCGTGGACTAGCGGGAGTTCCCCCACATTTCCAAGAGACCCAGTACTTC. The encoded protein is CASSLRRRGLAGVPPHFQETQYF. The genes are TRBV27 and TRBJ2-5; 13 nucleotides match TRBD2. J was trimmed by 1 base and V by 2 bases; bases with no gene match: 22. The CDR3 is made up of 23 amino acids. The germline V gene has CDR1 MNHEY and CDR2 SMNVEV (reference sequence).

The sample holds a few counts of this clonotype. The chain links TRBV29-1 to TRBJ2-7, with a tentative D call TRBD2 (6 bases). Per germline, CDR1 SQVTM and CDR2 ANQGSEA. The CDR3 sequence is 15 residues long. Trimming pared 1 base from V and 7 bases from J, leaving 20 bases between. CDR3: CSVEVLGDPSGEQYF. As DNA, the CDR3 is TGCAGCGTTGAAGTCCTAGGGGACCCCAGCGGGGAGCAGTACTTC.

This clonotype was detected ten times or more. The chain joins TRBV29-1 to TRBJ2-7; TRBD1 matches 8 bases. CDR1 and CDR2 from the germline V gene are SQVTM and ANQGSEA. Germline trimming cut 4 bases from V and 4 bases from J; bases unmatched to any gene: 6. This CDR3 has 13 amino acids. The DNA for the CDR3 is TGCAGCGTTGGGACAGGGTTCTTATACGAGCAGTACTTC. It codes for CSVGTGFLYEQYF.

The chain combines TRBV23-1 with TRBJ2-1; no definite D call. TRBV23-1 falls under the ORF class, with uncertain function. CDR3 length: 14 amino acids. V was shortened by 4 bases and J by 2 bases, with 9 bases between the two germline ends. The DNA for the CDR3 is TGCGCCAGCAGTCGGTGGTCCACCTACAATGAGCAGTTCTTC. Its protein is CASSRWSTYNEQFF.

The chain links TRBV3-1 to TRBJ2-1; D is possibly TRBD2 (6 bases). This CDR3 region has 17 residues. Germline-derived CDR1 and CDR2 are LGHDT and YNNKEL (reference sequence). V was clipped by 3 bases and J by 1 base, with 16 bases between them. The CDR3 here is CASSHPPGLASYNEQFF. CDR3 bases: TGTGCCAGCAGCCACCCGCCAGGGCTAGCGTCCTACAATGAGCAGTTCTTC.

There are a few counts of this clonotype. The rearrangement links TRBV7-2 to TRBJ2-1; possible D gene TRBD2, 5 bases. This CDR3 spans 15 amino acids. Deletions cut 5 bases from V and 0 bases from J, with 11 bases between. CDR1 is SGHTA, CDR2 FQGNSA, per germline. In DNA form, the CDR3 reads TGTGCCAGCAGCGTAGGACTGAGCTCCTACAATGAGCAGTTCTTC. It codes for CASSVGLSSYNEQFF.

This clonotype showed up just a few times. The chain recombines TRBV28 with TRBJ1-2, with 9 bases identical to TRBD1. The CDR3 covers 14 residues. V gave up 2 bases and J gave up 8 bases; unmatched junction bases: 6. Germline loops: CDR1 MDHEN, CDR2 SYDVKM. The CDR3 DNA is TGTGCCAGCAGTTTAGGGACAGGGCCGATCGGCTACACCTTC. Residues: CASSLGTGPIGYTF.

This clonotype was detected ten times or more. The chain links TRBV5-1 to TRBJ2-1; 8 bases align to TRBD1. The length of the CDR3 is 15 residues. Germline values: CDR1 SGHRS, CDR2 YFSETQ. The V segment lost 4 bases and the J segment 5 bases; nucleotides outside the gene matches: 8. The DNA of the CDR3 is TGCGCCAGCAGCCTGTGGACAGGGAGCAACAATGAGCAGTTCTTC. It specifies CASSLWTGSNNEQFF.

The chain joins TRBV3-1 to TRBJ2-2; tentatively, D is TRBD2 (5 bases). CDR1 LGHDT and CDR2 YNNKEL come from the germline V gene (reference sequence). The CDR3 is 15 residues long. Trimming cost V 4 bases and J 0 bases, with 9 bases left between them. DNA for the CDR3: TGTGCCAGCAGCCTCGGGGTCGCGAACACCGGGGAGCTGTTTTTT. Its translation is CASSLGVANTGELFF.

This clonotype was seen more than once but under ten times. V gene TRBV4-2 combines with J gene TRBJ2-5; D remains ambiguous. CDR1 is LGHNA and CDR2 is YNFKEQ in the germline V gene. The CDR3 spans 16 residues. V was pared by 0 bases and J by 5 bases, with 16 bases between. The chain's CDR3 is CASSQDLVQGRETQYF. The DNA for the CDR3 is TGTGCCAGCAGCCAAGATCTGGTGCAAGGACGGGAGACCCAGTACTTC.

This clonotype has just one count. The chain joins TRBV15 to TRBJ2-5; 9 bases fit TRBD1. This CDR3 is built from 15 residues. Trimming at V came to 1 base and at J to 5 bases, leaving 5 bases not matched to a gene. Germline assignment: CDR1 LNHNV and CDR2 YYDKDF (reference sequence). The CDR3 DNA reads TGTGCCACCAGCAGAGGACAGGGGGGTGGGGAGACCCAGTACTTC. Translating gives CATSRGQGGGETQYF.

This clonotype was seen more than once but under ten times. This chain uses TRBV29-1 with TRBJ2-3; 7 positions agree with TRBD1. The CDR3 covers 14 residues. V was clipped by 2 bases and J by 4 bases; unmatched bases: 6. The germline V gene has CDR1 SQVTM and CDR2 ANQGSEA. CDR3 region: CSVERGQVPDTQYF. CDR3 in DNA: TGCAGCGTTGAAAGAGGACAGGTTCCAGATACGCAGTATTTT.

This clonotype was recorded many times. The gene calls are TRBV4-1 and TRBJ2-1, with D perhaps TRBD1 (6 bases). Trimming removed 1 base at V and 9 bases at J, with 16 bases between. Germline-derived CDR1 and CDR2 are MGHRA and YSYEKL. The CDR3 covers 15 residues. The CDR3 nucleotides are TGCGCCAGCAGCCAAGCCCTCCGACAGGTCGGTGAGCAGTTCTTC. Translating gives CASSQALRQVGEQFF.

In this sample, this clonotype turned up a few times. The genes are TRBV7-8 and TRBJ1-3, with D perhaps matching TRBD1 (6 bases). The CDR3 loop spans 16 amino acids. In germline, CDR1 is SGHVS, CDR2 FQNEAQ. V was pared by 1 base and J by 3 bases, with 13 bases between. The CDR3 reads CASSLGTGLGGNTIYF. The CDR3 coding sequence is TGTGCCAGCAGCTTAGGTACAGGGTTAGGTGGAAACACCATATATTTT. Supplemented by reference TRBV7-8 and TRBJ1-3, the full variable domain reads GAGVSQSPRYKVAKRGQDVALRCDPISGHVSLFWYQQALGQGPEFLTYFQNEAQLDKSGLPSDRFFAERPEGSVSTLKIQRTQQEDSAVYLCASSLGTGLGGNTIYFGEGSWLTVV.

This clonotype was counted between two and nine times. The V and J genes are TRBV4-1 and TRBJ1-4; the match to TRBD1 covers 7 bases. The CDR3 extends over 16 amino acids. V lost 3 bases to trimming and J lost 2 bases; unmatched junction nucleotides: 6. Germline-derived CDR1 and CDR2 are MGHRA and YSYEKL. CDR3: CASSQFPGQTNEKLFF. The CDR3 coding sequence is TGCGCCAGCAGCCAGTTCCCGGGACAGACTAATGAAAAACTGTTTTTT.

This clonotype was seen only a few times. The chain is built from TRBV4-2 and TRBJ2-7; 8 bases align to TRBD1. J lost 3 bases, V lost 0 bases, and 4 bases had no gene match. The germline V gene encodes CDR1 LGHNA and CDR2 YNFKEQ. The length of the CDR3 is 15 residues. CDR3 sequence: CASSQDGGTGYEQYF. The CDR3 nucleotides read TGTGCCAGCAGCCAAGATGGGGGGACAGGCTACGAGCAGTACTTC.

The table lists this clonotype with many counts. The rearrangement uses TRBV27 and TRBJ2-7; 12 positions match TRBD2. CDR1 is MNHEY and CDR2 is SMNVEV in the germline V gene (reference sequence). This CDR3 contains 17 residues. V dropped 5 bases and J dropped 3; count of bases not matched to a gene: 11. CDR3 nucleotides: TGTGCCAGCAGTCAATACCGACTAGCGGGAGACGTCTACGAGCAGTACTTC. It translates to CASSQYRLAGDVYEQYF.